This TCR beta chain originates from a study of technical replicates of blood from several donors. Germline CDR1 is LNHDA and CDR2 is SQIVND (reference sequence). This CDR3 contains 16 residues. The junction had 9 bases not matched to a gene; V was cut back by 3 bases and J by 4 bases. Produced via immunoSEQ multiplex PCR; TCRdb's table is partial and in-frame only. Among tens of thousands of clones listed, about 94% were seen once. The sequenced material came from T cells isolated from PBMCs. The chain is built from TRBV19 and TRBJ2-1, with 7 bases identical to TRBD2. This clonotype originated in a human donor in good health. The CDR3 DNA reads TGTGCCAGTAGTATCCGTCGTACGCGGGGGTACAATGAGCAGTTCTTC. Protein product: CASSIRRTRGYNEQFF. The whole variable domain, remainder taken from reference TRBV19 and TRBJ2-1, is DGGITQSPKYLFRKEGQNVTLSCEQNLNHDAMYWYRQDPGQGLRLIYYSQIVNDFQKGDIAEGYSVSREKKESFPLTVTSAQKNPTAFYLCASSIRRTRGYNEQFFGPGTRLTVL.